The T cell receptor beta chain under discussion was sequenced for a study of cytomegalovirus exposure and HLA in healthy donors. Points from the study as a whole: In an earlier analysis, most TCR beta V segments were productive about 87% or about 30% of the time. Presence/absence results assume similar sequencing depth per donor, which may not hold. HLA allele associations emerged for 17,000 or so TCR beta sequences in a later analysis, at 0.05 false discovery rate.

This clone was seen just once. What it recognizes is unknown. This CDR3 has 14 residues. Looked up from germline, CDR1 is SGDLS and CDR2 is YYNGEE. J lost 4 bases, V lost 0 bases, and 2 bases had no gene match. A multiplex PCR was run with 60 Vbeta primers and 13 Jbeta primers. TCRdb keeps only in-frame clones here, not all; method: immunoSEQ multiplex PCR. This table holds around 150,000 clones, about four fifths found once. This chain uses TRBV9 with TRBJ2-7; 9 bases align to TRBD2. This clonotype was sampled from a woman aged 45-65 years in good health and CMV-seronegative. Sequencing was carried out using PBMCs. The CDR3 reads CASSVGLAGYEQYF. The CDR3 DNA sequence: TGTGCCAGCAGCGTAGGGCTAGCGGGGTACGAGCAGTACTTC.